These T cell receptor beta chains were read from a single sample in a study of blood T cell repertoires in COVID-19. Method: immunoSEQ multiplex PCR; TCRdb's copy keeps in-frame clones and lacks some. Of 250,000 to 400,000 clones in the sample, more than 70% were seen once. The sample comprised peripheral blood. The receptors were sampled from a woman aged 25 to 39 with COVID-19, enrolled during active disease. Both conserved end residues are part of each CDR3. D genes are given only for firm matches. Part of the rows lack a size; the others show once, few, many or a class for expanded clones.

CDR3 protein | CDR3 DNA | J gene | V gene | clone size | D gene
CASSQGFYNEQFF | TGTGCCAGTTCACAGGGTTTTTACAATGAGCAGTTCTTC | TRBJ2-1 | TRBV19 | - | -
CASSPRGSGGPSSYNEQFF | TGCGCCAGCAGCCCCCGGGGTAGCGGGGGTCCGAGCTCCTACAATGAGCAGTTCTTC | TRBJ2-1 | TRBV4-1 | - | TRBD2
CASTYPGEVNTEAFF | TGTGCCAGCACTTACCCCGGGGAGGTGAACACTGAAGCTTTCTTT | TRBJ1-1 | TRBV6-6 | - | -
CASSLNSYSNQPQHF | TGTGCCAGCAGTTTAAACAGCTATAGCAATCAGCCCCAGCATTTT | TRBJ1-5 | TRBV28 | - | -
CASSLATGLSSGANVLTF | TGCGCCAGCAGCTTGGCCACGGGTTTAAGCTCTGGGGCCAACGTCCTGACTTTC | TRBJ2-6 | TRBV5-1 | - | -
CSARQGAGTEAFF | TGCAGCGCGAGACAGGGGGCCGGCACTGAAGCTTTCTTT | TRBJ1-1 | TRBV29-1 | - | TRBD1
CASSEMTGNQPQHF | TGTGCCAGCAGTGAAATGACGGGAAATCAGCCCCAGCATTTT | TRBJ1-5 | TRBV2 | few | -
CAWIPKRQGGRFNTEAFF | TGTGCCTGGATCCCCAAGCGGCAGGGGGGAAGGTTTAACACTGAAGCTTTCTTT | TRBJ1-1 | TRBV30 | - | TRBD1
CASSIGRVPLYSNQPQHF | TGTGCCAGTAGTATTGGGAGGGTCCCCCTCTATAGCAATCAGCCCCAGCATTTT | TRBJ1-5 | TRBV19 | few | -
CASSFTGTGELFF | TGTGCCAGCAGCTTCACAGGGACCGGGGAGCTGTTTTTT | TRBJ2-2 | TRBV7-9 | - | -
CAYEQPEKLFF | TGTGCCTACGAACAGCCGGAAAAACTGTTTTTT | TRBJ1-4 | TRBV30 | - | -
CASSPEVGTDTQYF | TGCGCCAGCAGCCCGGAGGTTGGGACAGATACGCAGTATTTT | TRBJ2-3 | TRBV4-1 | - | -
CASSLDSEPQHF | TGTGCCAGCAGCTTAGATTCGGAGCCCCAGCATTTT | TRBJ1-5 | TRBV7-2 | once | -
CASCPGGEHEKLFF | TGCGCCAGTTGTCCAGGGGGAGAACATGAAAAACTGTTTTTT | TRBJ1-4 | TRBV5-1 | - | TRBD1
CASIWDKNGVNQPQHF | TGTGCCAGCATATGGGACAAAAACGGGGTCAATCAGCCCCAGCATTTT | TRBJ1-5 | TRBV27 | - | -
CASSGPSSNTGELFF | TGTGCCAGCAGTGGTCCGAGTTCGAACACCGGGGAGCTGTTTTTT | TRBJ2-2 | TRBV2 | few | -
CASSTGQGEYGYTF | TGTGCCAGCAGTACAGGACAGGGGGAGTACGGCTACACCTTC | TRBJ1-2 | TRBV7-2 | - | TRBD1
CASSDTGGSGNTIYF | TGTGCCAGCAGTGATACAGGGGGCTCTGGAAACACCATATATTTT | TRBJ1-3 | TRBV6-1 | - | TRBD1
CASSRVNSGNTIYF | TGTGCCAGCAGCCGTGTTAACTCTGGAAACACCATATATTTT | TRBJ1-3 | TRBV7-8 | - | -
CASSNRDRGSDTQYF | TGCGCCAGCAGCAACCGGGACAGGGGTTCAGATACGCAGTATTTT | TRBJ2-3 | TRBV10-2 | - | TRBD1
CASTGGSFNSPLHF | TGTGCCAGCACCGGAGGGAGCTTTAATTCACCCCTCCACTTT | TRBJ1-6 | TRBV27 | - | -
CASSLLENIQYF | TGTGCCAGCAGCTTATTGGAGAACATTCAGTACTTC | TRBJ2-4 | TRBV7-9 | - | -
CASSGQGPGYTF | TGTGCCAGCAGTGGACAGGGGCCTGGCTACACCTTC | TRBJ1-2 | TRBV12-3/TRBV12-4 | - | TRBD1
CASSSPATEKLFF | TGTGCCAGCAGCTCCCCAGCGACGGAAAAACTGTTTTTT | TRBJ1-4 | TRBV5-4 | - | -
CASSTILAGGVNTQYF | TGCGCCAGCAGCACCATACTAGCGGGGGGTGTTAATACGCAGTATTTT | TRBJ2-3 | TRBV5-1 | - | TRBD2
CASTDRDRAKLFF | TGTGCCAGCACCGACCGGGACAGGGCAAAACTGTTTTTT | TRBJ1-4 | TRBV6-6 | - | TRBD1
CASSLMGLASDTQYF | TGTGCCAGCAGCTTAATGGGACTAGCTTCAGATACGCAGTATTTT | TRBJ2-3 | TRBV7-3 | - | TRBD2
CASRKDRGRFNYGYTF | TGTGCCAGCAGGAAGGACAGGGGGCGATTTAACTATGGCTACACCTTC | TRBJ1-2 | TRBV13 | - | TRBD1
CASSRQGQDYGYTF | TGTGCCAGCAGCAGACAGGGCCAGGACTATGGCTACACCTTC | TRBJ1-2 | TRBV2 | - | TRBD1
CASSFSGQVTAGELFF | TGTGCCAGCAGCTTTAGTGGACAGGTCACCGCCGGGGAGCTGTTTTTT | TRBJ2-2 | TRBV11-2 | - | TRBD1
CASSAGGRLSPLHF | TGTGCCAGCAGCGCCGGGGGGCGGCTCTCACCCCTCCACTTT | TRBJ1-6 | TRBV9 | - | -
CASSDLSEAFF | TGTGCCAGCAGTGACCTCAGTGAAGCTTTCTTT | TRBJ1-1 | TRBV2 | few | -
CASSSRQGQETQYF | TGTGCCAGCAGTTCCAGACAGGGCCAAGAGACCCAGTACTTC | TRBJ2-5 | TRBV28 | - | TRBD1
CASTRLADTQYF | TGTGCCAGCACTCGCTTAGCAGATACGCAGTATTTT | TRBJ2-3 | TRBV2 | once | -
CATHVRDRFYGYTF | TGTGCCACCCACGTTCGAGACAGGTTTTATGGCTACACCTTC | TRBJ1-2 | TRBV28 | once | -
CASSVWRDGYTF | TGTGCCAGCAGTGTCTGGAGGGATGGCTACACCTTC | TRBJ1-2 | TRBV6-2/TRBV6-3 | - | -
CASSLASLAGGSYNEQFF | TGTGCCAGCAGCTTGGCCTCCCTAGCGGGGGGATCCTACAATGAGCAGTTCTTC | TRBJ2-1 | TRBV5-4 | - | TRBD2
CASKEQGATDTQYF | TGTGCCAGTAAGGAACAGGGGGCTACAGATACGCAGTATTTT | TRBJ2-3 | TRBV19 | - | TRBD1
CASSLTGTDTGELFF | TGTGCCAGCAGTTTGACCGGGACAGACACCGGGGAGCTGTTTTTT | TRBJ2-2 | TRBV6-5 | - | TRBD1
CASSLLGQGNNLYGYTF | TGTGCCAGCAGCTTGCTTGGGCAGGGTAATAACTTATATGGCTACACCTTC | TRBJ1-2 | TRBV5-4 | - | -
CASSSSGGASYYGYTF | TGTGCCAGCAGTTCCTCTGGGGGGGCGTCTTACTATGGCTACACCTTC | TRBJ1-2 | TRBV27 | - | -
CASSLPGYPEKLFF | TGTGCCAGCAGCTTACCAGGGTATCCGGAAAAACTGTTTTTT | TRBJ1-4 | TRBV7-9 | - | -
CASSPPPGTSGGAAGELFF | TGCGCCAGCAGCCCACCCCCCGGGACTAGCGGGGGGGCCGCCGGGGAGCTGTTTTTT | TRBJ2-2 | TRBV5-1 | - | TRBD2
CASSSELDRGGTEAFF | TGTGCCAGCAGCTCCGAGCTGGACAGGGGGGGCACTGAAGCTTTCTTT | TRBJ1-1 | TRBV7-6 | once | TRBD1
CSAGDRGGHYGYTF | TGCAGCGCCGGGGACAGGGGAGGTCACTATGGCTACACCTTC | TRBJ1-2 | TRBV29-1 | few | TRBD1
CASRQGGNTEAFF | TGTGCCAGCAGACAGGGCGGTAACACTGAAGCTTTCTTT | TRBJ1-1 | TRBV6-5 | - | -
CASRLGTSGGDTQYF | TGTGCCAGCAGACTCGGGACTAGCGGGGGAGATACGCAGTATTTT | TRBJ2-3 | TRBV7-2 | - | TRBD2
CASLGTGLPNTEAFF | TGTGCCAGCCTCGGGACAGGTTTACCGAACACTGAAGCTTTCTTT | TRBJ1-1 | TRBV19 | - | TRBD1
CASSFGQGSDTQYF | TGTGCCAGCAGTTTCGGACAGGGGTCAGATACGCAGTATTTT | TRBJ2-3 | TRBV6-5 | - | TRBD1
CASSLAPRVSTFLNEKLFF | TGTGCCAGCAGCTTAGCGCCGAGGGTATCGACTTTCCTTAATGAAAAACTGTTTTTT | TRBJ1-4 | TRBV7-4 | - | -